This T cell receptor (beta chain) is from a study of cytomegalovirus exposure and HLA in healthy donors. As regards this clone: The antigen remains unidentified.

Study findings and constraints: The study recorded 160 or so TCR beta chains that were cytomegalovirus-associated.

Profiling relied on immunoSEQ multiplex PCR, and the TCRdb table lists in-frame clones only, not all of them. Found here are about 130,000 clones, approximately 80% of them singletons; the top ten hold roughly 27%. Germline V gene lookup returns CDR1 SGDLS and CDR2 YYNGEE. The CDR3 length is 13 residues. With 4 bases clipped from V and 3 bases from J, the junction kept 3 bases outside the gene matches. The chain combines TRBV9 with TRBJ1-1; the match to TRBD1 covers 7 bases. The sample consisted of PBMCs. This TCR was recovered from a man aged 25 to 40 in good health and CMV-seropositive. Written as DNA, the CDR3 is TGTGCCAGCAGCATAGGACAGGACACTGAAGCTTTCTTT. Translated, it gives CASSIGQDTEAFF. Together with reference TRBV9 and TRBJ1-1, the CDR3 gives the full variable domain: DSGVTQTPKHLITATGQRVTLRCSPRSGDLSVYWYQQSLDQGLQFLIQYYNGEERAKGNILERFSAQQFPDLHSELNLSSLELGDSALYFCASSIGQDTEAFFGQGTRLTVV.